This TCR beta chain was identified during a study of T-cell memory formation after mild COVID-19. TCRdb redid the calling of the 5' RACE reads with MiXCR, one entry per CDR3 protein. The table lists around 50,000 distinct CDR3 sequences, about 28% of them singletons. V was trimmed by 3 bases and J by 8 bases, leaving 20 bases between them. The CDR3 covers 15 residues. From germline, CDR1 is SGHDT and CDR2 YYEEEE. The sequencing input was PBMCs or a T cell subset sorted from them (not recorded which). This chain connects TRBV5-6 to TRBJ1-2, with a possible D match to TRBD1 (5 bases). This TCR was sampled from a man aged 18-30 years who had mild COVID-19 (a few samples of this study predate the infection). Cell type and time point are not known. In nucleotides, the CDR3 is TGTGCCAGCAGCTCGGGGACCCCCCTGGGAGACGGCTACACCTTC. Its translation is CASSSGTPLGDGYTF.